This TCR beta chain was identified in a study of spatial heterogeneity in lung cancer. Looking at the study overall: Raw sequencing reads included, on average, more than ten appearances of each unique TCR and UMI combination. Whole-study findings and limits: Tumor TCRs that were ubiquitous and expanded showed up in blood more at resection than follow-up.

With respect to this clonotype: Its antigen is unidentified.

Described time point: sample taken at primary tumor resection. Unsorted samples of tumor, nontumor lung or frozen PBMC had their whole RNA sequenced. TCR cDNA molecules each had a unique molecular identifier. MiXCR, run by TCRdb on the 5' RACE reads, gives a single entry per CDR3 protein. The sample lists tens of thousands of distinct CDR3 sequences; about an eighth were seen once. V gave up 5 bases and J gave up 0 bases, with 12 bases separating them. CDR3 length: 15 amino acids. The germline CDR1 and CDR2 sequences are MDHEN and SYDVKM. This receptor was identified in a male donor with early-stage non-small cell lung cancer. Sequenced here: PBMCs, sampled at surgery. The chain uses TRBV28 and TRBJ2-3, with D possibly TRBD2 on 6 matching bases. The chain's CDR3 is CASSTGLPSTDTQYF. CDR3 nucleotide sequence: TGTGCCAGCAGTACGGGACTTCCAAGCACAGATACGCAGTATTTT.